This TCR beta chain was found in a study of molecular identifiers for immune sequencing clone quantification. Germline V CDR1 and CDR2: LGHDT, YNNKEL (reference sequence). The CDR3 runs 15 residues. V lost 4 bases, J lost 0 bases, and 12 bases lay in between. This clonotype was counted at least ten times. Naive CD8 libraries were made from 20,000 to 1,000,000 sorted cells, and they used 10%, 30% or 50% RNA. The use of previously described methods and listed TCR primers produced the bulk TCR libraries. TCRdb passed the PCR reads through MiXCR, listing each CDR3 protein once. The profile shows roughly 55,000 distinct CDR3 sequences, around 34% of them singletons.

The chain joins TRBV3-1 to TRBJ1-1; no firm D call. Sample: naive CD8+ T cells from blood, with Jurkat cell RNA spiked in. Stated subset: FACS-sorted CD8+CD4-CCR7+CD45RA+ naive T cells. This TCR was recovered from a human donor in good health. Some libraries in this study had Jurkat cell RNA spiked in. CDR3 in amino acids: CASSRDAFMNTEAFF. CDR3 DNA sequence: TGTGCCAGCAGCCGAGACGCGTTTATGAACACTGAAGCTTTCTTT.